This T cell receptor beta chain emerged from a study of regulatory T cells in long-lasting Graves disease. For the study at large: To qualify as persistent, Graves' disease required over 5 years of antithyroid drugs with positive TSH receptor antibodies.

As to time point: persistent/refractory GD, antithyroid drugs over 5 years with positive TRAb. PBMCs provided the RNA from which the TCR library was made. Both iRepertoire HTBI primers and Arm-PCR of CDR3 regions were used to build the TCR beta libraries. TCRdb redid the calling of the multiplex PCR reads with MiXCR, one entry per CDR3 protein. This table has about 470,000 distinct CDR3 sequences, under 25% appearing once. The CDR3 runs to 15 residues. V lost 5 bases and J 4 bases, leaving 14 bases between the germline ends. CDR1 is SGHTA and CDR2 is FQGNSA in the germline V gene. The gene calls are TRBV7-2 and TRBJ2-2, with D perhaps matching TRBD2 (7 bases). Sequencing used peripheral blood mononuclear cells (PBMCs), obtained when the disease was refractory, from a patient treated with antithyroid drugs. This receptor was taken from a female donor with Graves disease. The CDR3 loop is CASSPGGPSTGELFF. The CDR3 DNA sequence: TGTGCCAGCAGCCCGGGGGGCCCAAGCACCGGGGAGCTGTTTTTT.